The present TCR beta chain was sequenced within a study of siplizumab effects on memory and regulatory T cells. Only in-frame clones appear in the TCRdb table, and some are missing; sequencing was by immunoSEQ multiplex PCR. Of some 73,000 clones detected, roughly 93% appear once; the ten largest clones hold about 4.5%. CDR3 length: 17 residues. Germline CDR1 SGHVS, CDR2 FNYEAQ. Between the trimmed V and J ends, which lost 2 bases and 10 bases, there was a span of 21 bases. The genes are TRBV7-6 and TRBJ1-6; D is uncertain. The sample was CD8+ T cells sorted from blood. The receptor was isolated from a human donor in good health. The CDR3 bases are TGTGCCAGCAGCTTAACCCCCCAGGTTCCACCGTGGTCACCCCTCCACTTT. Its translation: CASSLTPQVPPWSPLHF.